Each of the 11 T cell receptor beta chains below was sequenced from the same sample in a study of CD4 T cells in relation to SARS-CoV-2 and coronaviruses. CD4+ T cells from unexposed donors were obtained before the COVID-19 pandemic (2011-2018). Clones were read by immunoSEQ multiplex PCR, and TCRdb kept only the in-frame ones, dropping some. Of roughly 60,000 clones in the sample, less than 95% were seen once. Input material: naive CD4+ T cells from PBMCs. As to subset: naive CD4+ T cells isolated by negative enrichment. The receptors derive from a human donor in good health.

DNA for the CDR3: TGTGCCAGTAGTATAGATAGAGGGACACCGTGGCCCCAGCATTTT. Amino acid sequence: CASSIDRGTPWPQHF. The rearrangement joins TRBV19 to TRBJ1-5; D is perhaps TRBD1 (6 bases). The CDR3 has 15 amino acids. Between the trimmed V and J ends, which lost 0 bases and 9 bases, there was a span of 15 bases. Germline V CDR1 and CDR2: LNHDA, SQIVND (reference sequence). The whole variable domain, filled in from reference TRBV19 and TRBJ1-5, reads DGGITQSPKYLFRKEGQNVTLSCEQNLNHDAMYWYRQDPGQGLRLIYYSQIVNDFQKGDIAEGYSVSREKKESFPLTVTSAQKNPTAFYLCASSIDRGTPWPQHFGDGTRLSIL.

The V call is TRBV27, the J call TRBJ2-7, with 8 bases that match TRBD1. The CDR3 consists of 15 residues. Germline CDR1 MNHEY, CDR2 SMNVEV (reference sequence). Trimming removed 5 bases from V and 2 bases from J; junction bases left unmatched: 8. CDR3 protein: CASSRQGAIPYEQYF. The CDR3 coding sequence is TGTGCCAGCAGTCGTCAGGGGGCGATTCCCTACGAGCAGTACTTC.

This chain joins TRBV27 and TRBJ2-3; 9 bases align to TRBD2. The germline gives CDR1 MNHEY, CDR2 SMNVEV (reference sequence). This CDR3 is built from 18 residues. V trimming: 2 bases; J trimming: 0 bases; junction bases outside the gene matches: 9. The CDR3: CASSLRAPSGTSTDTQYF. The CDR3 DNA reads TGTGCCAGCAGTTTAAGGGCCCCTAGCGGGACTAGCACAGATACGCAGTATTTT.

The CDR3 protein is CASSDQKNSHPPRECYEQYF. In DNA, the CDR3 is TGTGCCAGCAGCGACCAAAAAAACTCCCACCCCCCCCGGGAGTGCTACGAGCAGTACTTC. The rearrangement joins TRBV9 to TRBJ2-7, with a possible D match to TRBD2 (6 bases). The germline V and J ends were trimmed by 3 bases and 3 bases, with 31 bases remaining between them. There are 20 residues in the CDR3. The germline gives CDR1 SGDLS, CDR2 YYNGEE.

The chain is built from TRBV5-1 and TRBJ2-7, with D unresolved. The CDR3 length is 16 residues. The germline V and J ends were trimmed by 0 bases and 2 bases, with 15 bases remaining between them. Germline V gene lookup returns CDR1 SGHRS and CDR2 YFSETQ. The CDR3 coding sequence is TGCGCCAGCAGCTTGGAGGCAGGTGGGCTTCCCTACGAGCAGTACTTC. This encodes CASSLEAGGLPYEQYF.

V is TRBV7-9 and J is TRBJ2-5; D may match TRBD1 or TRBD2 (6 bases each). The CDR3 runs 15 residues. The V end was cut by 3 bases, the J end by 3 bases, with 14 bases between. Germline assignment: CDR1 SEHNR and CDR2 FQNEAQ (reference sequence). The CDR3 protein is CASSFRGRLKETQYF. CDR3 coding DNA: TGTGCCAGCAGCTTTCGGGGGCGCTTAAAAGAGACCCAGTACTTC.

The chain employs TRBV2 and TRBJ2-7; D not resolved. CDR3 size: 12 residues. Trimming removed 3 bases at V and 8 bases at J, with 11 bases between. Germline values: CDR1 SNHLY, CDR2 FYNNEI. The CDR3 coding sequence is TGTGCCAGCAGTGATGTTCTGGAACAGCAGTACTTC. Its protein is CASSDVLEQQYF.

The chain employs TRBV6-5 and TRBJ2-7, with D tentatively TRBD1 or TRBD2 (5 bases each). The CDR3 covers 14 residues. In germline, CDR1 is MNHEY, CDR2 SVGAGI. V lost 7 bases and J 0 bases, leaving 13 bases between the germline ends. The CDR3 spells CASNTGPGSYEQYF. DNA for the CDR3: TGTGCCAGCAATACGGGACCGGGCTCCTACGAGCAGTACTTC.

The chain employs TRBV4-1 and TRBJ2-2, with 12 positions matching TRBD2. The CDR3 is made up of 17 amino acids. Per the germline V gene, CDR1 is MGHRA and CDR2 is YSYEKL. With V trimmed by 3 bases and J by 7 bases, 9 bases remained unmatched. The CDR3 here is CASSHLGSSGRGGELFF. For the CDR3, the DNA is TGCGCCAGCAGCCACCTGGGGTCTAGCGGGAGGGGCGGGGAGCTGTTTTTT.

A note on this clone: Additional DNA sequences in this sample encode the identical CDR3. CDR3 residues: CASSLRVRGYTF. The CDR3 DNA is TGTGCCAGCAGTTTAAGGGTCCGTGGCTACACCTTC. The chain joins TRBV28 to TRBJ1-2; D is uncertain. CDR3 length: 12 amino acids. Germline CDR1 is MDHEN and CDR2 is SYDVKM. V lost 2 bases and J 7 bases, leaving 8 bases between the germline ends.

The gene calls are TRBV7-6 and TRBJ2-3; TRBD2 aligns across 13 bases. The CDR3 is 16 amino acids. Trimming removed 5 bases from V and 6 bases from J; junction bases left unmatched: 8. Germline CDR1 SGHVS, CDR2 FNYEAQ. The CDR3 sequence is CASSGGLAGVGDTQYF. The CDR3, as DNA: TGTGCCAGCAGCGGCGGACTAGCGGGAGTGGGTGATACGCAGTATTTT.